This is a list of T cell receptor beta chains from one sample in a study of regulatory T cells in long-lasting Graves disease. Each CDR3 protein is one row after TCRdb ran MiXCR on the multiplex PCR reads. The sample records roughly 380,000 distinct CDR3 sequences, around 15% being singletons. This sample comprised peripheral blood mononuclear cells (PBMCs), obtained at new diagnosis, from a patient treated with antithyroid drugs. All receptors derive from a female donor with Graves disease. Each CDR3 is given with its conserved first and last residue. D genes are given only for firm matches. Rows give clone size only sometimes, using once, few, many, or a class for an expanded clone.

abundance,v_gene,j_gene,d_gene,CDR3aa,CDR3nt
NA,TRBV5-1,TRBJ2-1,TRBD2,CASSLVAAGAPYNEQFF,TGCGCCAGCAGCTTGGTCGCAGCGGGAGCCCCCTACAATGAGCAGTTCTTC
many,TRBV4-1,TRBJ1-2,NA,CASSQEGPYNNYGYTF,TGCGCCAGCAGCCAAGAAGGGCCCTACAATAACTATGGCTACACCTTC
many,TRBV20-1,TRBJ2-4,NA,CSARWEADQNIQYF,TGCAGTGCTAGATGGGAAGCGGATCAAAACATTCAGTACTTC
many,TRBV12-3/TRBV12-4,TRBJ1-1,NA,CASSLLGTPQGPFF,TGTGCCAGCAGTCTCCTTGGGACACCCCAGGGGCCTTTCTTT
NA,TRBV6-1,TRBJ2-1,TRBD2,CASSDPLAGPVFF,TGTGCCAGCAGTGACCCACTAGCGGGCCCCGTGTTCTTC
few,TRBV28,TRBJ2-3,TRBD2,CASSLSSSGFRHTQYF,TGTGCCAGCAGTTTAAGTTCTAGCGGGTTCAGGCATACGCAGTATTTT
many,TRBV9,TRBJ1-4,TRBD1,CASSPGQGAGTNEKLFF,TGTGCCAGCAGCCCCGGACAGGGGGCAGGCACTAATGAAAAACTGTTTTTT
many,TRBV30,TRBJ1-1,TRBD1,CAWERQGGEAFF,TGTGCCTGGGAAAGACAGGGCGGCGAAGCTTTCTTT
many,TRBV7-2,TRBJ2-3,NA,CASSSLYGGTDTQYF,TGTGCCAGCAGCTCCCTTTATGGGGGCACAGATACGCAGTATTTT
NA,TRBV29-1,TRBJ1-1,NA,CSSRGGENTEAFF,TGCAGCTCACGCGGCGGGGAAAACACTGAAGCTTTCTTT
many,TRBV27,TRBJ1-5,NA,CASANRRNSNQPQHF,TGTGCCAGCGCTAACAGAAGAAATAGCAATCAGCCCCAGCATTTT
many,TRBV3-1,TRBJ1-1,NA,CASSQVIVGGNTEAFF,TGTGCCAGCAGCCAAGTGATCGTTGGGGGGAACACTGAAGCTTTCTTT
many,TRBV28,TRBJ2-1,NA,CASSLDWTPYNEQFF,TGTGCCAGCAGTTTAGATTGGACACCCTACAATGAGCAGTTCTTC
many,TRBV20-1,TRBJ1-1,TRBD1,CSARKAGTVNTEAFF,TGCAGTGCTAGAAAGGCTGGGACAGTGAACACTGAAGCTTTCTTT
many,TRBV7-9,TRBJ2-7,NA,CASSLVGSPHEQYF,TGTGCCAGCAGCTTAGTGGGCAGTCCCCACGAGCAGTACTTC
many,TRBV24-1,TRBJ2-4,NA,CATSERQRNIQYF,TGTGCCACCAGTGAAAGACAGAGAAACATTCAGTACTTC
many,TRBV2,TRBJ2-7,NA,CASSLTSDRSSYEQYF,TGTGCCAGCAGTTTAACATCGGACAGAAGCTCCTACGAGCAGTACTTC
many,TRBV20-1,TRBJ2-3,TRBD2,CSAPSGGADTQYF,TGCAGTGCTCCCTCGGGGGGGGCAGATACGCAGTATTTT
NA,TRBV6-1,TRBJ2-1,NA,CATSPGTRVSGMKFF,TGTGCCACCAGCCCCGGGACGCGGGTTTCCGGAATGAAGTTCTTC
NA,TRBV18,TRBJ2-7,TRBD2,CASSSSSGRIYEQYF,TGTGCCAGCTCATCATCTAGCGGGAGAATCTACGAGCAGTACTTC
many,TRBV27,TRBJ2-1,NA,CASSLRGEAYNEQFF,TGTGCCAGCAGTTTAAGAGGGGAGGCCTACAATGAGCAGTTCTTC
many,TRBV5-1,TRBJ1-6,NA,CASSLGGPAAENSPLHF,TGCGCCAGCAGCTTGGGCGGCCCAGCAGCGGAGAATTCACCCCTCCACTTT
NA,TRBV7-9,TRBJ2-2,NA,CASSPSGASDMNTGELFF,TGTGCCAGCAGCCCAAGCGGAGCATCGGACATGAACACCGGGGAGCTGTTTTTT
NA,TRBV28,TRBJ2-3,TRBD2,CASSSRGGGTDTQYF,TGTGCCAGCAGTTCGCGGGGGGGGGGCACAGATACGCAGTATTTT
many,TRBV28,TRBJ2-1,TRBD1,CASTRDRLYNEQFF,TGTGCCAGCACCCGGGACAGACTTTACAATGAGCAGTTCTTC
many,TRBV7-9,TRBJ2-3,NA,CASSSARADTDTQYF,TGTGCCAGCAGCTCGGCCAGAGCGGACACAGATACGCAGTATTTT
once,TRBV11-2,TRBJ2-3,TRBD2,CASSNSGNADTQYF,TGTGCCAGCAGTAATAGCGGGAACGCTGATACGCAGTATTTT
few,TRBV25-1,TRBJ1-3,TRBD1,CASTTTGASGNTIYF,TGTGCCAGCACCACGACAGGGGCCTCTGGAAACACCATATATTTT
many,TRBV11-2,TRBJ1-5,NA,CASSLGPNQPQHF,TGTGCCAGCAGCTTAGGGCCCAATCAGCCCCAGCATTTT
many,TRBV24-1,TRBJ2-2,NA,CATSEQVPRDTATGELFF,TGTGCCACCAGTGAGCAGGTCCCCCGGGACACAGCGACCGGGGAGCTGTTTTTT
few,TRBV4-3,TRBJ1-6,NA,CASSRYGTDFYNSPLHF,TGCGCCAGCAGCCGATATGGGACCGATTTCTATAATTCACCCCTCCACTTT
NA,TRBV20-1,TRBJ1-1,TRBD1,CSARYYFLGQGQTEAFF,TGCAGTGCTAGGTACTATTTTCTCGGACAGGGGCAGACTGAAGCTTTCTTT
many,TRBV6-1,TRBJ1-4,NA,CASRKVSTNEKLFF,TGTGCCAGCCGCAAGGTCTCAACTAATGAAAAACTGTTTTTT
many,TRBV6-5,TRBJ2-3,TRBD1,CASSLRLKRGLDTDTQYF,TGTGCCAGCAGTTTGCGACTGAAAAGGGGGCTTGACACAGATACGCAGTATTTT
NA,TRBV11-2,TRBJ2-3,TRBD2,CASSSGTSGSKYF,TGTGCCAGCAGCTCCGGGACTAGCGGGAGCAAGTATTTT
many,TRBV7-9,TRBJ1-6,NA,CASSLSTTDAPLHF,TGTGCCAGCAGCTTATCGACAACCGACGCACCCCTCCACTTT
many,TRBV7-9,TRBJ2-2,NA,CASSLLILRTGELFF,TGTGCCAGCAGCTTATTGATCCTGAGGACCGGGGAGCTGTTTTTT
many,TRBV6-2/TRBV6-3,TRBJ1-5,NA,CASSYSINLQPQHF,TGTGCCAGCAGTTACTCGATAAATCTTCAGCCCCAGCATTTT
many,TRBV7-9,TRBJ2-3,NA,CASSFWTPSTDTQYF,TGTGCCAGCAGCTTCTGGACTCCTAGCACAGATACGCAGTATTTT
NA,TRBV11-2,TRBJ1-2,TRBD1,CASSLAGGNPGGYTF,TGTGCCAGCAGCTTAGCAGGGGGGAACCCGGGGGGCTACACCTTC
many,TRBV30,TRBJ1-4,NA,CAWGTGTGDEKLFF,TGTGCCTGGGGAACCGGGACCGGGGATGAAAAACTGTTTTTT
many,TRBV4-2,TRBJ2-3,NA,CASSEQQHLTDTQYF,TGTGCCAGCAGTGAACAGCAACATCTCACAGATACGCAGTATTTT
NA,TRBV2,TRBJ1-2,TRBD1,CASSSPGTGRNYGYTF,TGTGCCAGCAGTTCCCCCGGGACAGGGAGAAACTATGGCTACACCTTC
many,TRBV11-2,TRBJ1-1,NA,CASSLDLNTEAFF,TGTGCCAGCAGCTTGGACCTAAACACTGAAGCTTTCTTT
many,TRBV5-5,TRBJ1-2,TRBD1,CASSLGLGDSMRGYTF,TGTGCCAGCAGCTTGGGCCTGGGGGACAGCATGAGAGGCTACACCTTC
many,TRBV3-1,TRBJ1-1,TRBD1,CASSYRGPEAFF,TGTGCCAGCAGCTACAGGGGTCCTGAAGCTTTCTTT
many,TRBV12-3/TRBV12-4,TRBJ1-5,NA,CASSSRVFQPQHF,TGTGCCAGCAGTAGCAGGGTGTTTCAGCCCCAGCATTTT
many,TRBV12-3/TRBV12-4,TRBJ2-2,TRBD1,CASSVTGAGELFF,TGTGCCAGCAGTGTGACAGGGGCCGGGGAGCTGTTTTTT
few,TRBV14,TRBJ2-3,TRBD2,CASSRTRGGTDTQYF,TGTGCCAGCAGCCGGACTAGAGGAGGCACAGATACGCAGTATTTT
many,TRBV7-3,TRBJ2-3,TRBD1,CASSQTGGGGADTQYF,TGTGCCAGCAGTCAGACAGGGGGCGGAGGCGCAGATACGCAGTATTTT
few,TRBV27,TRBJ1-1,NA,CASSLYGDSGQLAFF,TGTGCCAGCAGTTTATATGGAGACTCCGGACAACTGGCTTTCTTT
many,TRBV29-1,TRBJ1-2,NA,CSVLVEEANYGYTF,TGCAGCGTTTTAGTCGAAGAAGCTAACTATGGCTACACCTTC
NA,TRBV6-5,TRBJ2-7,NA,CASSYGTQEVEQYF,TGTGCCAGCAGTTACGGGACACAGGAAGTAGAGCAGTACTTC